This TCR beta chain was sequenced during a study of neurological immune-mediated disorders. Between the trimmed V and J ends, which lost 3 bases and 5 bases, there was a span of 20 bases. The CDR3 runs 16 residues. Germline lookup yields CDR1 SQVTM and CDR2 ANQGSEA. With 10-nucleotide random UMIs, 5'RACE was used to make the cDNA. One entry per CDR3 protein results from TCRdb running MiXCR on the 5' RACE reads. This table has some 77,000 distinct CDR3 sequences, under 10% appearing once. Unsorted libraries were prepared from 2 million PBMCs that had been stored at -80 C. About this clonotype: A single base separates this from a much larger clone, so it may be a read error.

This TCR was sampled from a man aged 50-60 years in good health. The sequencing sample was made of PBMCs. The chain has TRBV29-1 and TRBJ2-1; D possibly corresponds to TRBD2 (6 bases). For the CDR3, the DNA is TGCAGCGTTGAGGCGTCCGGGGGTCGGTACCACAATGAGCAGTTCTTC. This gives the protein CSVEASGGRYHNEQFF.